The rows below give T cell receptor beta chains drawn from one sample of a study of cytomegalovirus exposure and HLA in healthy donors. Assay: immunoSEQ multiplex PCR; the TCRdb copy retains only in-frame clones and omits some. The sample contains about 120,000 clones, 82% of which appear only once. The sample comprised PBMCs. These receptors were collected from a woman younger than 30 in good health and CMV-seronegative. Each CDR3 is given with its conserved first and last residue. Fields, in order: clone size, D gene, J gene, V gene, CDR3 protein, CDR3 DNA. A D gene is named only where the DNA matches it firmly. Size values are once, few and many counts, or a class for expanded clones, and some rows have none.

. | . | TRBJ2-7 | TRBV5-1 | CASSSRGYEQYF | TGCGCCAGCAGCTCCCGAGGATACGAGCAGTACTTC
once | . | TRBJ2-2 | TRBV15 | CATSRDRANTGELFF | TGTGCCACCAGCAGAGATCGGGCGAACACCGGGGAGCTGTTTTTT
. | TRBD1 | TRBJ2-5 | TRBV7-9 | CASSYSDPGTGLWEQYF | TGTGCCAGCAGCTACTCAGACCCCGGGACAGGGTTGTGGGAGCAGTACTTC
. | . | TRBJ1-1 | TRBV9 | CASSPQRGGGEAFF | TGTGCCAGCAGCCCTCAAAGGGGAGGGGGTGAAGCTTTCTTT
. | TRBD2 | TRBJ2-3 | TRBV10-3 | CAISEPPTSGTSGSPRGSRDTQYF | TGTGCCATCAGTGAGCCCCCCACCAGCGGGACTAGCGGGAGTCCGAGGGGTTCTAGAGATACGCAGTATTTT
once | TRBD1 | TRBJ1-1 | TRBV19 | CASSIAGTGGTEAFF | TGTGCCAGTAGTATAGCGGGAACAGGGGGCACTGAAGCTTTCTTT
. | . | TRBJ1-1 | TRBV5-4 | CASSPGKGVIGTEAFF | TGTGCCAGCAGCCCTGGAAAAGGGGTCATCGGCACTGAAGCTTTCTTT
. | TRBD1 | TRBJ1-2 | TRBV29-1 | CSVGTAANYGYTF | TGCAGCGTGGGGACAGCGGCTAACTATGGCTACACCTTC
. | TRBD1 | TRBJ2-2 | TRBV2 | CASTRDRGTGELFF | TGTGCCAGCACCCGGGACAGGGGGACCGGGGAGCTGTTTTTT
. | . | TRBJ2-1 | TRBV11-3 | CASSFQPEAGGSSYNEQFF | TGTGCCAGCAGCTTTCAGCCCGAGGCGGGCGGCAGCTCCTACAATGAGCAGTTCTTC
. | . | TRBJ1-2 | TRBV19 | CASSTLTIRLGSNYGYTF | TGTGCCAGTAGTACCTTGACAATTCGCTTAGGATCTAACTATGGCTACACCTTC
. | . | TRBJ1-6 | TRBV6-6 | CASRGRGNSPLHF | TGTGCCAGCAGGGGGAGGGGCAATTCACCCCTCCACTTT
. | . | TRBJ2-1 | TRBV6-5 | CASSYSHGAEQFF | TGTGCCAGCAGTTACTCGCACGGTGCTGAGCAGTTCTTC
. | . | TRBJ1-2 | TRBV6-6 | CASTEDSVAYTF | TGTGCCAGCACCGAGGACAGTGTAGCCTACACCTTC
. | TRBD1 | TRBJ1-5 | TRBV10-3 | CAISEGDRSKDQPQHF | TGTGCCATCAGTGAGGGGGACAGAAGCAAGGATCAGCCCCAGCATTTT
. | TRBD2 | TRBJ2-5 | TRBV9 | CASSPRLAGPQETQYF | TGTGCCAGCAGCCCCCGACTAGCGGGGCCCCAAGAGACCCAGTACTTC
. | TRBD2 | TRBJ2-7 | TRBV7-9 | CATSPGNREKLAGDEQYF | TGTGCCACCTCCCCCGGGAATCGTGAGAAACTAGCGGGGGACGAGCAGTACTTC
. | . | TRBJ1-2 | TRBV21-1 | CASSLDYGYTF | TGTGCCAGCAGCCTTGACTATGGCTACACCTTC
. | TRBD1 | TRBJ2-7 | TRBV19 | CASSITGGNSYEQYF | TGTGCCAGTAGTATCACAGGGGGTAATTCCTACGAGCAGTACTTC
. | TRBD1 | TRBJ2-5 | TRBV27 | CASGSGTGSEETQYF | TGTGCCAGCGGATCCGGGACAGGGTCCGAAGAGACCCAGTACTTC
. | . | TRBJ2-7 | TRBV5-5 | CASSLEKMLRSEQYF | TGTGCCAGCAGCTTGGAAAAAATGTTAAGGAGCGAGCAGTACTTC
. | . | TRBJ1-1 | TRBV5-6 | CASSLMEWDTEAFF | TGTGCCAGCAGCTTGATGGAGTGGGACACTGAAGCTTTCTTT
. | TRBD2 | TRBJ2-7 | TRBV27 | CASSPNPSGSYEQYF | TGTGCCAGCAGCCCGAACCCTAGCGGCTCCTACGAGCAGTACTTC
few | . | TRBJ2-7 | TRBV11-2 | CASSLQGSKSYEQYF | TGTGCCAGCAGCTTACAGGGATCCAAATCCTACGAGCAGTACTTC
. | . | TRBJ2-3 | TRBV19 | CASSYLRGQRTDTQYF | TGTGCCAGTAGCTACCTCAGAGGACAAAGGACAGATACGCAGTATTTT
. | . | TRBJ2-2 | TRBV6-5 | CASSPRTPLAGELFF | TGTGCCAGCAGCCCCCGGACTCCCCTTGCCGGGGAGCTGTTTTTT
once | TRBD2 | TRBJ2-1 | TRBV27 | CASSIIAGALSNEQFF | TGTGCCAGCAGTATCATAGCGGGAGCCCTTAGCAATGAGCAGTTCTTC
. | TRBD1 | TRBJ1-2 | TRBV9 | CASSGDRVGYTF | TGTGCCAGCAGCGGTGACAGGGTCGGCTACACCTTC
. | TRBD1 | TRBJ2-6 | TRBV5-4 | CASSSTGVGANGLTF | TGTGCCAGCAGCTCAACAGGGGTCGGGGCCAACGGCCTGACTTTC
. | TRBD1 | TRBJ1-3 | TRBV7-8 | CASSSGPGTGINTIYF | TGTGCCAGCAGCTCAGGTCCGGGGACAGGGATAAACACCATATATTTT
few | . | TRBJ1-4 | TRBV5-1 | CASSLVAGANEKLFF | TGCGCCAGCAGCTTGGTTGCGGGGGCCAATGAAAAACTGTTTTTT
. | . | TRBJ2-2 | TRBV4-3 | CASSQDFQVDTGELFF | TGCGCCAGCAGCCAAGATTTCCAGGTGGACACCGGGGAGCTGTTTTTT
. | TRBD2 | TRBJ2-1 | TRBV4-1 | CASSQFPLGSGGGRVNEQFF | TGCGCCAGCAGCCAATTTCCATTGGGGAGCGGGGGGGGAAGGGTTAATGAGCAGTTCTTC
once | . | TRBJ2-6 | TRBV19 | CASSLPGANVLTF | TGTGCCAGTAGTCTCCCCGGGGCCAACGTCCTGACTTTC
. | . | TRBJ1-1 | TRBV7-6 | CASSLEGDAEAFF | TGTGCCAGCAGCTTAGAGGGGGACGCTGAAGCTTTCTTT
. | . | TRBJ2-3 | TRBV9 | CASSMTGHPDTQYF | TGTGCCAGCAGCATGACGGGACATCCAGATACGCAGTATTTT
. | . | TRBJ1-6 | TRBV5-1 | CASSPPRGGNSPLHF | TGCGCCAGCAGCCCCCCCAGGGGCGGGAATTCACCCCTCCACTTT
. | . | TRBJ2-5 | TRBV6-5 | CASSYSYSVGGETQYF | TGTGCCAGCAGTTACTCGTACAGTGTGGGGGGAGAGACCCAGTACTTC
once | TRBD1 | TRBJ2-5 | TRBV9 | CASSIPGTAQETQYF | TGTGCCAGCAGCATTCCCGGGACAGCCCAAGAGACCCAGTACTTC
. | . | TRBJ1-2 | TRBV10-2 | CASSITGTPNYGYTF | TGCGCCAGCAGCATCACTGGGACACCGAACTATGGCTACACCTTC
. | TRBD2 | TRBJ2-2 | TRBV19 | CASAFGTSGYTGELFF | TGTGCCAGTGCCTTTGGGACTAGCGGGTACACCGGGGAGCTGTTTTTT
. | TRBD1 | TRBJ2-7 | TRBV2 | CASTNPPGQPPYEQYF | TGTGCCAGCACCAACCCGCCGGGACAGCCCCCTTACGAGCAGTACTTC
. | TRBD2 | TRBJ2-7 | TRBV18 | CASSPLASGPGSTYEQYF | TGTGCCAGCTCACCACTGGCTAGCGGTCCTGGGAGTACCTACGAGCAGTACTTC
. | TRBD2 | TRBJ2-3 | TRBV5-1 | CASSLVVSGFTDTQYF | TGCGCCAGCAGCTTGGTAGTTAGCGGGTTCACAGATACGCAGTATTTT
once | TRBD1 | TRBJ1-1 | TRBV4-3 | CASSLQGGGDTEAFF | TGCGCCAGCAGCCTTCAGGGGGGTGGGGACACTGAAGCTTTCTTT
. | TRBD1 | TRBJ2-5 | TRBV5-1 | CASSIPTGKETQYF | TGCGCCAGCAGCATTCCGACAGGGAAAGAGACCCAGTACTTC